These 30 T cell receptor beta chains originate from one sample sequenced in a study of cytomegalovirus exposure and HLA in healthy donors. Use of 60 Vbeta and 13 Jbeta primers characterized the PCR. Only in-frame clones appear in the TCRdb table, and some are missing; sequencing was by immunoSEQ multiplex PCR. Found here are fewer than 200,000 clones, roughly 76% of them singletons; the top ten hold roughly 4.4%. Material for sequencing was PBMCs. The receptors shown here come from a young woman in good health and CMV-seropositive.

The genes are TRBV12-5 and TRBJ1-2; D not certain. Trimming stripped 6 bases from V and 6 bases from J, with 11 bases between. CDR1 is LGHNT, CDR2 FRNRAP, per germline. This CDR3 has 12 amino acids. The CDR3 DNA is TGTGCTAGTGGGAGAAAAAACGATGGCTACACCTTC. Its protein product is CASGRKNDGYTF.

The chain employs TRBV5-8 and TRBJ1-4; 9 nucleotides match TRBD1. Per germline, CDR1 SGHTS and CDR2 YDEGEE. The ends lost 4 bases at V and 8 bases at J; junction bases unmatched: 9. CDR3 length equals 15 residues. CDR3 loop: CASSPRTGVGEKLFF. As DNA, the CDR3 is TGTGCCAGCAGCCCCCGGACAGGGGTGGGAGAAAAACTGTTTTTT.

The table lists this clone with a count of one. CDR3 sequence: CANRATYEQYF. The CDR3 DNA sequence: TGTGCCAACAGGGCCACCTACGAGCAGTACTTC. The chain carries TRBV6-8 and TRBJ2-7; D might be TRBD1 (6 bases). CDR3 length equals 11 residues. The V end lost 10 bases, the J end lost 2 bases, and 9 bases lay between the germline ends. The germline V gene has CDR1 MNHGY and CDR2 SAAAGT.

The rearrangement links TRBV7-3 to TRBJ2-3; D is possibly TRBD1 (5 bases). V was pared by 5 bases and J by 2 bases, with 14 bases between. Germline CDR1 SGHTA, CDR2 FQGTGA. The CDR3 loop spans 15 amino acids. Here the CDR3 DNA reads TGTGCCAGCAGCCAAGCCCCCAGGGACACAGATACGCAGTATTTT. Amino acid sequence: CASSQAPRDTDTQYF.

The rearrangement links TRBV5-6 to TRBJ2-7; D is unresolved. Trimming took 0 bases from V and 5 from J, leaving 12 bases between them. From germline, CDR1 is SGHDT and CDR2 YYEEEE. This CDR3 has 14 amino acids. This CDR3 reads CASSLGVDAHEQYF. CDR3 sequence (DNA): TGTGCCAGCAGCTTGGGAGTAGATGCCCACGAGCAGTACTTC.

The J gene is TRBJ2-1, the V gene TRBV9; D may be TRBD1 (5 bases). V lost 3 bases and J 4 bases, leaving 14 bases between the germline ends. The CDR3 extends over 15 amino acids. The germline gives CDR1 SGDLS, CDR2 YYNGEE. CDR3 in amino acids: CASSAIPRDYNEQFF. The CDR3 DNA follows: TGTGCCAGCAGCGCTATCCCCAGGGATTACAATGAGCAGTTCTTC.

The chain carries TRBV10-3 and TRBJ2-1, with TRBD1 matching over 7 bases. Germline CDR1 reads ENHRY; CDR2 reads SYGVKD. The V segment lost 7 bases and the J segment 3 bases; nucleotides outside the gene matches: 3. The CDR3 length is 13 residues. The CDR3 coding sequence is TGTGCCATCACGGGACAGCTCTACAATGAGCAGTTCTTC. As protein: CAITGQLYNEQFF.

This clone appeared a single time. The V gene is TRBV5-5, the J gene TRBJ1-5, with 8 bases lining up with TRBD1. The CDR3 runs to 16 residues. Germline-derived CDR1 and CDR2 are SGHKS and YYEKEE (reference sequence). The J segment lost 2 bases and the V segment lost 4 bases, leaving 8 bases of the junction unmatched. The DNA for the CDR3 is TGTGCCAGCAGCCTACAGGGGGTTGGGGGCAATCAGCCCCAGCATTTT. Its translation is CASSLQGVGGNQPQHF.

This chain's CDR3 is CASSEPGTTYNEQFF. The CDR3 nucleotides read TGTGCCAGCAGTGAACCCGGGACAACCTACAATGAGCAGTTCTTC. The gene calls are TRBV25-1 and TRBJ2-1; possible D gene TRBD1, 6 bases. The CDR3 sequence is 15 residues long. The ends were cut back, 2 bases at V and 2 bases at J, with 10 bases in the middle. CDR1 and CDR2 (germline): MGHDK, SYGVNS.

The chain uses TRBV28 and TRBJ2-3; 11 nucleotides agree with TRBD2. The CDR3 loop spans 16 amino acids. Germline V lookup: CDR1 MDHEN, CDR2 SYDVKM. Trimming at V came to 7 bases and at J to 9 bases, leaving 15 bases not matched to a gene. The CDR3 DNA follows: TGTGCCAGCATTCCCCTACTAGCGGGGGTCATAAGGACGCAGTATTTT. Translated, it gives CASIPLLAGVIRTQYF.

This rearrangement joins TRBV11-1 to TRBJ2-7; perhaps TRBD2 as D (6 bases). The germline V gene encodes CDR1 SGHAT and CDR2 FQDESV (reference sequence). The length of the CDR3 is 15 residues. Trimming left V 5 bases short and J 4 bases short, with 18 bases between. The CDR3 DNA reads TGTGCCAGCAGCCAGACTTGGGGACTGCAATACGAGCAGTACTTC. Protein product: CASSQTWGLQYEQYF.

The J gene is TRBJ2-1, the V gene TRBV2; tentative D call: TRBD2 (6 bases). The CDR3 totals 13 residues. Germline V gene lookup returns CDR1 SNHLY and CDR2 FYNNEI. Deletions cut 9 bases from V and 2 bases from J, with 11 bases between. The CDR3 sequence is CASFSGPYNEQFF. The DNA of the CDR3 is TGTGCCAGTTTTAGCGGACCCTACAATGAGCAGTTCTTC.

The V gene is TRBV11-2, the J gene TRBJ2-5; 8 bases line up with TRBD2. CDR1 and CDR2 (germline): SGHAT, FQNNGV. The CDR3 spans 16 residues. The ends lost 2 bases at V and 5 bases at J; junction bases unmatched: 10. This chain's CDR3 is CASSLWGGGRRETQYF. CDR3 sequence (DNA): TGTGCCAGCAGCTTATGGGGCGGGGGGCGGAGGGAGACCCAGTACTTC.

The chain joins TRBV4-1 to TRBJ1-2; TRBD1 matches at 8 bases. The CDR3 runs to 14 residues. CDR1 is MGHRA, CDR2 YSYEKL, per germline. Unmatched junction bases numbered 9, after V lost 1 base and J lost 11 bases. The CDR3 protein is CASSQVGGRGRYTF. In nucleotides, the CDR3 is TGCGCCAGCAGCCAAGTAGGTGGCAGGGGGCGTTACACCTTC.

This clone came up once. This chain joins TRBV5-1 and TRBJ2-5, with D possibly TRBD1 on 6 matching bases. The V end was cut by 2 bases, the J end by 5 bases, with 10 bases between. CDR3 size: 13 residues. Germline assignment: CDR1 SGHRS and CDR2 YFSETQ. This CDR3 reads CASSLLRGETQYF. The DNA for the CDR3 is TGCGCCAGCAGCTTACTGAGGGGGGAGACCCAGTACTTC.

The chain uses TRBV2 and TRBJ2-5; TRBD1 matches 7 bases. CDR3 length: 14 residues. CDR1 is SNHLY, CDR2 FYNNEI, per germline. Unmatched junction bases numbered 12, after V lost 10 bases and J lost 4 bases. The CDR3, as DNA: TGTGCCACCCACTTAAGGACAGGCGGAGAGACCCAGTACTTC. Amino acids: CATHLRTGGETQYF.

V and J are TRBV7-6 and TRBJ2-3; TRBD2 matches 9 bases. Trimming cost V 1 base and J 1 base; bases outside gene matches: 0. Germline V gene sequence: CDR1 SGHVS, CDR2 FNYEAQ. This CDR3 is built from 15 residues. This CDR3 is CASSLVAGGTDTQYF. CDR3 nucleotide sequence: TGTGCCAGCAGCTTAGTAGCGGGGGGCACAGATACGCAGTATTTT.

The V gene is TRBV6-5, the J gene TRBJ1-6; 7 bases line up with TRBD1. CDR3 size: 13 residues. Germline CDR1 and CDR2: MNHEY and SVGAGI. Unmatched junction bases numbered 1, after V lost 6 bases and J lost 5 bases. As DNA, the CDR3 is TGTGCCAGCAGGGGACAGCATAATTCACCCCTCCACTTT. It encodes CASRGQHNSPLHF.

The CDR3 DNA reads TGTGCCAGCTCAACCGGGACAGGGGTTTCACCCCTCCACTTT. It yields the protein CASSTGTGVSPLHF. The chain employs TRBV18 and TRBJ1-6; 10 nucleotides line up with TRBD1. Germline loops: CDR1 KGHSH, CDR2 LQKENI. The CDR3 is 14 amino acids. The V and J ends lost 5 bases and 9 bases, in that order; junction bases with no gene match: 4. Supplemented by reference TRBV18 and TRBJ1-6, the full variable domain reads NAGVMQNPRHLVRRRGQEARLRCSPMKGHSHVYWYRQLPEEGLKFMVYLQKENIIDESGMPKERFSAEFPKEGPSILRIQQVVRGDSAAYFCASSTGTGVSPLHFGNGTRLTVT.

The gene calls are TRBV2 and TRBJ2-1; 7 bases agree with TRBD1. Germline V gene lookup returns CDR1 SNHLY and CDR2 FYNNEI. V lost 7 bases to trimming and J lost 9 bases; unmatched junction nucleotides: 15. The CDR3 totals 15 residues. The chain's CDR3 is CASNEWTGQAGEQFF. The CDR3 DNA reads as TGTGCCAGCAACGAATGGACCGGACAGGCTGGTGAGCAGTTCTTC.

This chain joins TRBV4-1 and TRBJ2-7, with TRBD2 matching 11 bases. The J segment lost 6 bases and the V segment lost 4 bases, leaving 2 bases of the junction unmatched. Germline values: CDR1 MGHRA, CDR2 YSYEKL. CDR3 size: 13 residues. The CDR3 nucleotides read TGCGCCAGCAGCCTCGGACTAGCGGGCGAGCAGTACTTC. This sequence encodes CASSLGLAGEQYF.

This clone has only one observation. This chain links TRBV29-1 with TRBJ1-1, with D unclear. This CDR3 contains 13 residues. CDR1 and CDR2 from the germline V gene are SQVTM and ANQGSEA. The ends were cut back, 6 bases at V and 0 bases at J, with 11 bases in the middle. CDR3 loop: CSVLRTLNTEAFF. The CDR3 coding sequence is TGCAGCGTCCTCCGAACACTGAACACTGAAGCTTTCTTT.

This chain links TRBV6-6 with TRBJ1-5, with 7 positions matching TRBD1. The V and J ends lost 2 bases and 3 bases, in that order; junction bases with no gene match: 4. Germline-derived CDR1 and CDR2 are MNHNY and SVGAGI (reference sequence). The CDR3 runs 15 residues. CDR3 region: CASSYPGQVNQPQHF. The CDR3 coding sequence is TGTGCCAGCAGTTACCCCGGACAGGTCAATCAGCCCCAGCATTTT.

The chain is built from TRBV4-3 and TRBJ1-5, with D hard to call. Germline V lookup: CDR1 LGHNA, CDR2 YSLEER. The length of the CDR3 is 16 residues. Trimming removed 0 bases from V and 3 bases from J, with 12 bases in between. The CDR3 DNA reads TGCGCCAGCAGCCAAGATTACGCGGGTTACAATCAGCCCCAGCATTTT. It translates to CASSQDYAGYNQPQHF.

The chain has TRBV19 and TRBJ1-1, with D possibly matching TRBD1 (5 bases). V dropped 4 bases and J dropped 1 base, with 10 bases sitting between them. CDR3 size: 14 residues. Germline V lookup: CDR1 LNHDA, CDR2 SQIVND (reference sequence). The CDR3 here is CASSTYTGNTEAFF. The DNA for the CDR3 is TGTGCCAGTAGTACATATACAGGGAACACTGAAGCTTTCTTT.

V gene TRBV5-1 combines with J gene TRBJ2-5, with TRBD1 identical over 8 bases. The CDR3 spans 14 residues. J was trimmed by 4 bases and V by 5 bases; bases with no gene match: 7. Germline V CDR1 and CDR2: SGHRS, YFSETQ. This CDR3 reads CASSRTGTTETQYF. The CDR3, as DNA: TGCGCCAGCAGTAGGACAGGGACGACAGAGACCCAGTACTTC.

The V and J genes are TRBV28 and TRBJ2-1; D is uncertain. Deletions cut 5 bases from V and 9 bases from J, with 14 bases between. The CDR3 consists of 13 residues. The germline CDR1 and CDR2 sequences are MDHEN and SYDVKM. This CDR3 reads CASSLLAPFEQFF. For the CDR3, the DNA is TGTGCCAGCAGTCTCCTTGCGCCATTTGAGCAGTTCTTC.

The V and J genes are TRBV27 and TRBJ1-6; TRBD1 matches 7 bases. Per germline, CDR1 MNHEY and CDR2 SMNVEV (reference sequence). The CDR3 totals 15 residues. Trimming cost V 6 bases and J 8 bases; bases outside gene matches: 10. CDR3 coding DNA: TGTGCCAGCAGCCAGATGACAGGGTTGCATTCACCCCTCCACTTT. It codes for CASSQMTGLHSPLHF.

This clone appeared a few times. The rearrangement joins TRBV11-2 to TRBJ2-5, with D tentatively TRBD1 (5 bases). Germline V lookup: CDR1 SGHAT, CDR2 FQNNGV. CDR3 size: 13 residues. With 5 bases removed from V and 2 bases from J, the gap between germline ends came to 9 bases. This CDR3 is CASSVDSQETQYF. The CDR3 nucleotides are TGTGCCAGCAGCGTCGACAGTCAAGAGACCCAGTACTTC. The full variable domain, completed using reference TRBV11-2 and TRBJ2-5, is EAGVAQSPRYKIIEKRQSVAFWCNPISGHATLYWYQQILGQGPKLLIQFQNNGVVDDSQLPKDRFSAERLKGVDSTLKIQPAKLEDSAVYLCASSVDSQETQYFGPGTRLLVL.

CDR3 residues: CASSLGGGHSTDTQYF. CDR3 in DNA: TGTGCCAGCAGCTTGGGCGGGGGGCACAGCACAGATACGCAGTATTTT. The chain employs TRBV11-2 and TRBJ2-3; the match to TRBD2 covers 8 bases. Trimming cost V 3 bases and J 0 bases; bases outside gene matches: 5. Per the germline V gene, CDR1 is SGHAT and CDR2 is FQNNGV. This CDR3 is built from 16 residues.